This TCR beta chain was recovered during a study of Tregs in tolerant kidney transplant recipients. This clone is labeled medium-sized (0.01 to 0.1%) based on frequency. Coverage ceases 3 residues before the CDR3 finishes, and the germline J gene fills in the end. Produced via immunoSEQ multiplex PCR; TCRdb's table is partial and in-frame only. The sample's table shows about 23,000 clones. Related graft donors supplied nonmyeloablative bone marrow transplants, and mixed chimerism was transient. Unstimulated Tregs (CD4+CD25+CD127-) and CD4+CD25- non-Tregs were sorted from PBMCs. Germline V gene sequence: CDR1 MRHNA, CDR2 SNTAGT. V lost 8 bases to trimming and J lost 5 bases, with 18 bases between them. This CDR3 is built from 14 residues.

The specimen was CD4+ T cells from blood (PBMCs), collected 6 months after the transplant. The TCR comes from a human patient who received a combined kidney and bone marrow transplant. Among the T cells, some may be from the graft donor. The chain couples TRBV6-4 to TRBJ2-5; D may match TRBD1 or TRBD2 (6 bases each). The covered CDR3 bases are TGTGCCAGCGGCCAACAGGGACGGGAGGAGACC. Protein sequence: CASGQQGREET. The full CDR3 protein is CASGQQGREETQYF.